The next 7 T cell receptor beta chains were all read from a single sample in a study of blood T cell repertoires in COVID-19. Sequencing was performed with immunoSEQ multiplex PCR; in TCRdb, only in-frame clones are kept and a portion is missing. The table lists around 260,000 clones, 84% of them singletons. The material sequenced was peripheral blood. All receptors derive from a person between 65 and 79 years old with COVID-19, enrolled during active disease.

This chain joins TRBV7-3 and TRBJ2-7, with 9 bases identical to TRBD2. This CDR3 is built from 15 residues. V shed 3 bases, J shed 2 bases, and the junction held 5 bases outside the gene matches. Germline CDR1 is SGHTA and CDR2 is FQGTGA. The DNA for the CDR3 is TGTGCCAGCAGCTTTAGCGGGAGTGGCACCTACGAGCAGTACTTC. The encoded protein is CASSFSGSGTYEQYF.

The chain is built from TRBV29-1 and TRBJ1-3; D remains unclear. Per the germline V gene, CDR1 is SQVTM and CDR2 is ANQGSEA. The V end lost 4 bases, the J end lost 0 bases, and 10 bases lay between the germline ends. The CDR3 totals 14 residues. CDR3 amino acids: CSVGGGDSGNTIYF. Written as DNA, the CDR3 is TGCAGCGTTGGTGGAGGAGACTCTGGAAACACCATATATTTT.

The chain carries TRBV28 and TRBJ1-6; TRBD1 might be the D (5 bases). V gave up 6 bases and J gave up 7 bases, with 16 bases separating them. The length of the CDR3 is 15 residues. From germline, CDR1 is MDHEN and CDR2 SYDVKM. The CDR3 loop reads CASSRQKRFNSPLHF. CDR3 sequence (DNA): TGTGCCAGCAGCAGACAGAAACGATTCAATTCACCCCTCCACTTT.

The rearrangement uses TRBV3-1 (or the pseudogene TRBV3-2) and TRBJ1-5; a weak D match, TRBD1 (5 bases). The germline V gene has CDR1 LGHDT and CDR2 YNNKEL (reference sequence). The CDR3 is 13 amino acids. V was clipped by 5 bases and J by 7 bases, with 12 bases between them. The CDR3 DNA reads as TGTGCCAGCAGCTCCTATAAGGGGCAGCCCCAGCATTTT. This sequence encodes CASSSYKGQPQHF.

The chain links TRBV28 to TRBJ1-5, with 8 bases matching TRBD1. V was pared by 5 bases and J by 6 bases, with 12 bases of the junction left unmatched. The CDR3 runs 16 residues. Germline assignment: CDR1 MDHEN and CDR2 SYDVKM. The CDR3 nucleotides are TGTGCCAGCAGTACGGGGAAGGGACAGGTGCGTCAGCCCCAGCATTTT. Translated: CASSTGKGQVRQPQHF. Supplemented by reference TRBV28 and TRBJ1-5, the full variable domain reads DVKVTQSSRYLVKRTGEKVFLECVQDMDHENMFWYRQDPGLGLRLIYFSYDVKMKEKGDIPEGYSVSREKKERFSLILESASTNQTSMYLCASSTGKGQVRQPQHFGDGTRLSIL.

The J gene is TRBJ2-3, the V gene TRBV28; 9 nucleotides agree with TRBD2. The CDR3 runs to 14 residues. Trimming cost V 2 bases and J 8 bases; bases outside gene matches: 5. Germline lookup yields CDR1 MDHEN and CDR2 SYDVKM. DNA for the CDR3: TGTGCCAGCAGTTTAGCGGGAGGGCCAGGTACGCAGTATTTT. This gives the protein CASSLAGGPGTQYF.

This clone was picked up one time. This sequence joins TRBV3-1 (or the pseudogene TRBV3-2) and TRBJ1-1; 7 bases map to TRBD1. Per germline, CDR1 LGHDT and CDR2 YNNKEL (reference sequence). The CDR3 is 16 amino acids. V lost 1 base and J lost 1; bases outside the gene matches: 6. CDR3 bases: TGTGCCAGCAGCCAAGCCTTTAGACAGGGGAACACTGAAGCTTTCTTT. The encoded protein is CASSQAFRQGNTEAFF.